Sequencing of this T cell receptor beta chain was carried out in a study of OX40 agonist ivuxolimab in advanced cancers. Autoimmune disease history or systemic immunosuppression disqualified patients. Researchers took blood at baseline, on cycle 4 day 1, and on cycle 7 day 1. Study-level findings and limits: Low normalized T-cell clonal expansion also characterized some of the nonresponders. With doses of 0.1 to 3.0 mg/kg, CD4+ and CD8+ blood T cells had undergone clonal expansion by week 6.

Per germline, CDR1 SGHTS and CDR2 YDEGEE. The CDR3 length is 15 residues. Trimming left V 0 bases short and J 4 bases short, with 11 bases between. Some clones are missing from TCRdb's copy, which holds only in-frame ones; the method was immunoSEQ multiplex PCR. The sample has roughly 50,000 clones, just over 85% seen once. Details on this clone: Antigen: not known.

The gene calls are TRBV5-8 and TRBJ2-1; possibly TRBD1 for D (6 bases). The sample in question was CD4+ or CD8+ T cells sorted from blood, obtained in a trial of the OX40 agonist ivuxolimab. This TCR was sampled from an adult with an advanced solid tumor such as melanoma, head and neck, liver or kidney cancer. The CDR3: CASSLAGTMYNEQFF. DNA for the CDR3: TGTGCCAGCAGCTTGGCGGGGACAATGTACAATGAGCAGTTCTTC. The full variable domain, completed using reference TRBV5-8 and TRBJ2-1, is EAGVTQSPTHLIKTRGQQATLRCSPISGHTSVYWYQQALGLGLQFLLWYDEGEERNRGNFPPRFSGRQFPNYSSELNVNALELEDSALYLCASSLAGTMYNEQFFGPGTRLTVL.